This passage covers 4 T cell receptor beta chains from one sample sequenced in a study of neurological immune-mediated disorders. TCRdb processed the 5' RACE reads anew with MiXCR; each CDR3 protein has one entry. The profile shows about 48,000 distinct CDR3 sequences, 20% to 30% of them singletons. The specimen was PBMCs. Receptor source: a woman in her seventies in good health.

The CDR3 loop reads CASSKRGASTDTQYF. CDR3 DNA: TGTGCCAGCAGTAAGCGGGGTGCTAGCACAGATACGCAGTATTTT. The chain has TRBV12-3 or TRBV12-4 and TRBJ2-3, with TRBD2 matching 7 bases. V gave up 5 bases and J gave up 0 bases; unmatched junction bases: 5. This CDR3 is built from 15 residues.

This rearrangement joins TRBV20-1 to TRBJ2-3, with unresolved D. Germline V gene lookup returns CDR1 DFQATT and CDR2 SNEGSKA (reference sequence). V lost 1 base and J 9 bases, leaving 8 bases between the germline ends. This CDR3 comprises 11 residues. The CDR3 here is CSARAAGTQYF. The CDR3, as DNA: TGCAGTGCTAGAGCCGCCGGCACGCAGTATTTT.

As concerns this clonotype: This sequence may be a read error, since a much larger clone differs from it by one base. V usage is TRBV5-1 and J usage is TRBJ2-3; D ambiguous. Germline V gives CDR1 SGHRS, CDR2 YFSETQ. Trimming removed 0 bases from V and 3 bases from J, with 14 bases in between. This CDR3 region has 16 residues. The CDR3 loop reads CASSLALVAFTDTQYF. The DNA of the CDR3 is TGCGCCAGCAGCTTGGCCTTGGTAGCTTTTACAGATACGCAGTATTTT.

The rearrangement links TRBV7-8 to TRBJ2-3; 11 bases fit TRBD2. CDR1 and CDR2 (germline): SGHVS, FQNEAQ. The CDR3 covers 16 residues. V was pared by 5 bases and J by 0 bases, with 4 bases of the junction left unmatched. This CDR3 is CASSPTSGASTDTQYF. The CDR3 region has the DNA TGTGCCAGCAGCCCGACTAGCGGGGCTAGCACAGATACGCAGTATTTT.